What follows are 29 T cell receptor beta chains derived from one specimen sequenced in a study of blood T cell repertoires in COVID-19. Using immunoSEQ multiplex PCR, the repertoire was profiled, and TCRdb retains in-frame clones only, with some absent. In the table there are around 310,000 clones, around 89% of which are singletons. The material sequenced was peripheral blood. All receptors come from a woman in her fifties or sixties with acute or convalescent COVID-19.

The chain joins TRBV18 to TRBJ2-5; D gene unclear. CDR3 length: 14 residues. Germline V gene data show CDR1 as KGHSH and CDR2 as LQKENI. V lost 3 bases, J lost 7 bases, and 15 bases lay in between. CDR3 sequence: CASSPEIQVGTQYF. In DNA, the CDR3 is TGTGCCAGCTCACCTGAGATTCAAGTCGGGACCCAGTACTTC.

This rearrangement joins TRBV4-2 to TRBJ2-1, with D possibly TRBD2 on 7 matching bases. Trimming pared 1 base from V and 5 bases from J, leaving 15 bases between. The CDR3 sequence is 16 residues long. CDR1 and CDR2 (germline): LGHNA, YNFKEQ. CDR3 sequence reads: CASSQGWGGADNEQFF. In DNA form, the CDR3 reads TGTGCCAGCAGCCAAGGGTGGGGGGGCGCCGACAATGAGCAGTTCTTC.

This rearrangement joins TRBV15 to TRBJ2-7; 12 nucleotides agree with TRBD1. Trimming removed 3 bases from V and 7 bases from J; junction bases left unmatched: 7. The CDR3 runs to 15 residues. CDR1 and CDR2 from the germline V gene are LNHNV and YYDKDF (reference sequence). CDR3 coding DNA: TGTGCCACCAGCAGGCCGGGACAGGGGGCGAGGGAGCAGTACTTC. Amino acids: CATSRPGQGAREQYF.

V and J are TRBV7-7 and TRBJ2-1; 8 bases are shared with TRBD1. The CDR3 loop spans 15 amino acids. CDR1 SSHAT and CDR2 FNYEAQ come from the germline V gene (reference sequence). After removal of 2 bases from V and 11 bases from J, the junction contained 11 bases not matched to a gene. The CDR3 here is CASSLSGQGAEKQFF. CDR3 DNA sequence: TGTGCCAGCAGCTTATCCGGACAGGGAGCGGAGAAGCAGTTCTTC.

The chain employs TRBV5-1 and TRBJ1-2, with TRBD1 as a possible D gene (6 bases). V lost 1 base and J 5 bases, leaving 21 bases between the germline ends. The CDR3 totals 17 residues. The germline V gene encodes CDR1 SGHRS and CDR2 YFSETQ. DNA for the CDR3: TGCGCCAGCAGCTTGACGGATGGGGGGGGCCCCCGGTATGGCTACACCTTC. This sequence encodes CASSLTDGGGPRYGYTF.

This clone was seen more than once but under ten times. This chain links TRBV7-6 with TRBJ2-2; D is ambiguous. The germline CDR1 and CDR2 sequences are SGHVS and FNYEAQ. The V end lost 1 base, the J end lost 4 bases, and 13 bases lay between the germline ends. The CDR3 loop spans 16 amino acids. The CDR3 DNA reads TGTGCCAGCAGCTTAGAGGTCCGGAGTGTCACCGGGGAGCTGTTTTTT. The encoded protein is CASSLEVRSVTGELFF.

The chain has TRBV6-6 and TRBJ1-1, with TRBD1 as a possible D gene (6 bases). The CDR3 contains 16 residues. Germline CDR1 MNHNY, CDR2 SVGAGI (reference sequence). Deletions cut 2 bases from V and 3 bases from J, with 16 bases between. CDR3 residues: CASSYRMGARDTEAFF. The CDR3 DNA reads TGTGCCAGCAGTTACCGAATGGGGGCGCGGGACACTGAAGCTTTCTTT.

V and J are TRBV7-2 and TRBJ1-1; D possibly corresponds to TRBD1 (6 bases). CDR1 and CDR2 (germline): SGHTA, FQGNSA. The CDR3 runs to 15 residues. V dropped 5 bases and J dropped 5 bases, with 18 bases sitting between them. The CDR3 sequence is CASSNRGGGGTEAFF. The CDR3, as DNA: TGTGCCAGCAGCAATAGAGGGGGGGGTGGGACTGAAGCTTTCTTT.

The chain carries TRBV7-8 and TRBJ2-2; no clear D gene. This CDR3 contains 15 residues. Trimming removed 5 bases from V and 1 base from J, with 11 bases in between. CDR1 is SGHVS, CDR2 FQNEAQ, per germline. The CDR3 here is CASSLTTGNTGELFF. The CDR3 DNA sequence: TGTGCCAGCAGCCTTACTACCGGGAACACCGGGGAGCTGTTTTTT.

The V call is TRBV20-1, the J call TRBJ1-1, with D possibly being TRBD1 (5 bases). Germline V gives CDR1 DFQATT, CDR2 SNEGSKA (reference sequence). The CDR3 is made up of 11 amino acids. The germline V and J ends were trimmed by 6 bases and 7 bases, with 12 bases remaining between them. The CDR3 loop reads CSAEWGDEAFF. CDR3 DNA: TGCAGTGCCGAGTGGGGGGATGAAGCTTTCTTT.

The chain recombines TRBV6-1 with TRBJ1-5, with D perhaps TRBD1 (6 bases). The CDR3 totals 16 residues. V lost 2 bases, J lost 5 bases, and 16 bases lay in between. The germline V gene has CDR1 MNHNS and CDR2 SASEGT. The chain's CDR3 is CASSELQGIGYQPQHF. CDR3 sequence (DNA): TGTGCCAGCAGTGAATTACAGGGAATAGGCTATCAGCCCCAGCATTTT.

A few counts support this clone. The V gene is TRBV19, the J gene TRBJ1-2, with D unclear. The V gene lost 1 base and the J gene lost 2 bases, with 5 bases spanning the gap. The CDR3 spans 13 residues. Per germline, CDR1 LNHDA and CDR2 SQIVND (reference sequence). Here the CDR3 DNA reads TGTGCCAGTAGTATAGCAGTGAACTATGGCTACACCTTC. It yields the protein CASSIAVNYGYTF.

This clone was observed a handful of times. The CDR3 region is CASSEAASGSNFF. Written as DNA, the CDR3 is TGTGCCAGCAGTGAAGCGGCTAGCGGGAGTAACTTCTTC. The chain is built from TRBV2 and TRBJ2-1; 10 positions match TRBD2. From germline, CDR1 is SNHLY and CDR2 FYNNEI. The J segment lost 16 bases and the V segment lost 0 bases, leaving 6 bases of the junction unmatched. This CDR3 contains 13 residues.

This clone was detected only once. The chain has TRBV6-6 and TRBJ2-7; D is unclear. The V gene's germline CDR1 is MNHNY and CDR2 SVGAGI (reference sequence). Trimming stripped 7 bases from V and 3 bases from J, with 7 bases between. CDR3 length equals 11 residues. This CDR3 reads CASIGGYEQYF. CDR3 nucleotide sequence: TGTGCCAGCATCGGCGGCTACGAGCAGTACTTC.

In DNA form, the CDR3 reads TGTGCCAGCAGTGAAGCCAACAGGGGCGCGGGTGGCTACACCTTC. Protein: CASSEANRGAGGYTF. The rearrangement uses TRBV2 and TRBJ1-2; 7 nucleotides align to TRBD1. Germline loops: CDR1 SNHLY, CDR2 FYNNEI. The CDR3 loop spans 15 amino acids. The junction had 8 bases not matched to a gene; V was cut back by 0 bases and J by 7 bases.

The chain has TRBV2 and TRBJ2-7, with 10 bases matching TRBD2. This CDR3 comprises 14 residues. Trimming cost V 7 bases and J 2 bases; bases outside gene matches: 5. Germline loops: CDR1 SNHLY, CDR2 FYNNEI. Here the CDR3 reads CASNLAGDPYEQYF. CDR3 in DNA: TGTGCCAGCAACCTAGCGGGAGATCCCTACGAGCAGTACTTC.

The chain recombines TRBV3-1 (or the pseudogene TRBV3-2) with TRBJ2-2; D may be TRBD1 (5 bases). This CDR3 is 17 amino acids long. From germline, CDR1 is LGHDT and CDR2 YNNKEL (reference sequence). V was pared by 4 bases and J by 0 bases, with 15 bases between. CDR3 protein: CASSRFYGRANTGELFF. DNA of the CDR3: TGTGCCAGCAGCCGATTTTACGGCAGGGCGAACACCGGGGAGCTGTTTTTT.

J is TRBJ1-1 and V is TRBV3-1 (or the pseudogene TRBV3-2), with D possibly matching TRBD1 (5 bases). The CDR3 has 15 residues. Looked up from germline, CDR1 is LGHDT and CDR2 is YNNKEL (reference sequence). V was cut by 0 bases and J by 2 bases, with 10 bases left in between. The CDR3 loop reads CASSQDSGANTEAFF. Here the CDR3 DNA reads TGTGCCAGCAGCCAAGATAGCGGGGCAAACACTGAAGCTTTCTTT.

The chain is built from TRBV6-5 and TRBJ1-3, with a weak D call TRBD1 (5 bases). V was trimmed by 4 bases and J by 0 bases, leaving 10 bases between them. The CDR3 has 15 amino acids. Germline V gene data show CDR1 as MNHEY and CDR2 as SVGAGI. CDR3: CASSFGRDSGNTIYF. The DNA of the CDR3 is TGTGCCAGCAGTTTTGGCAGGGACTCTGGAAACACCATATATTTT.

This clone appeared a single time. The V gene is TRBV27, the J gene TRBJ2-7; D remains unclear. Germline assignment: CDR1 MNHEY and CDR2 SMNVEV (reference sequence). This CDR3 is 13 amino acids long. Trimming took 5 bases from V and 2 from J, leaving 10 bases between them. CDR3: CASSPGSTYEQYF. CDR3 nucleotide sequence: TGTGCCAGCAGTCCCGGGTCGACCTACGAGCAGTACTTC.

The V call is TRBV5-1, the J call TRBJ1-4; a weak D match, TRBD1 (5 bases). The CDR3 spans 15 residues. Germline CDR1 and CDR2: SGHRS and YFSETQ. V shed 3 bases and J shed 8 bases, with 17 bases lying between them. CDR3 nucleotide sequence: TGCGCCAGCAGCTCCGGGGGTAGGGTGGAAGAAAAACTGTTTTTT. Encoded protein: CASSSGGRVEEKLFF. The complete variable domain, with remaining parts taken from reference TRBV5-1 and TRBJ1-4, reads KAGVTQTPRYLIKTRGQQVTLSCSPISGHRSVSWYQQTPGQGLQFLFEYFSETQRNKGNFPGRFSGRQFSNSRSEMNVSTLELGDSALYLCASSSGGRVEEKLFFGSGTQLSVL.

V usage is TRBV27 and J usage is TRBJ2-6; no clear D gene. Germline V lookup: CDR1 MNHEY, CDR2 SMNVEV (reference sequence). The CDR3 covers 17 residues. V shed 5 bases and J shed 2 bases, with 16 bases lying between them. DNA of the CDR3: TGTGCCAGCAGTACGTCACGGTCCGATACTGGGGCCAACGTCCTGACTTTC. This codes for CASSTSRSDTGANVLTF.

The CDR3 loop reads CASSPGQVNEQFF. For the CDR3, the DNA is TGTGCCAGCTCACCTGGACAGGTGAATGAGCAGTTCTTC. This chain connects TRBV18 to TRBJ2-1; 7 bases fit TRBD1. Per the germline V gene, CDR1 is KGHSH and CDR2 is LQKENI. The V and J ends lost 3 bases and 7 bases, in that order; junction bases with no gene match: 3. The CDR3 extends over 13 amino acids.

This chain joins TRBV5-4 and TRBJ2-7; 8 positions agree with TRBD1. V lost 0 bases and J lost 3; bases outside the gene matches: 11. Germline assignment: CDR1 SGHNT and CDR2 YYREEE (reference sequence). The CDR3 sequence is 17 residues long. The CDR3 bases are TGTGCCAGCAGCTTGGGGAGAGGGACAGGTCTCCTCTACGAGCAGTACTTC. Translation: CASSLGRGTGLLYEQYF.

The J gene is TRBJ2-3, the V gene TRBV3-1 (or the pseudogene TRBV3-2); D unclear. In germline, CDR1 is LGHDT, CDR2 YNNKEL (reference sequence). This CDR3 comprises 19 residues. The germline V and J ends were trimmed by 3 bases and 0 bases, with 22 bases remaining between them. CDR3 coding DNA: TGTGCCAGCAGCCACAAAGAAGGTACTACTAACCCCAGCACAGATACGCAGTATTTT. It encodes CASSHKEGTTNPSTDTQYF.

The chain couples TRBV18 to TRBJ2-1; 12 bases are shared with TRBD2. CDR1 is KGHSH and CDR2 is LQKENI in the germline V gene. There are 16 residues in the CDR3. The ends lost 6 bases at V and 3 bases at J; junction bases unmatched: 6. The CDR3 region has the DNA TGTGCCAGCTCGTTCGGACTAGCGGGGAACTACAATGAGCAGTTCTTC. Amino acids: CASSFGLAGNYNEQFF.

This clone was seen just once. The chain carries TRBV6-5 and TRBJ1-6; 9 positions match TRBD1. CDR1 and CDR2 (germline): MNHEY, SVGAGI. Trimming at V came to 5 bases and at J to 7 bases, leaving 3 bases not matched to a gene. CDR3 size: 14 residues. CDR3: CASSITGGNSPLHF. The DNA for the CDR3 is TGTGCCAGCAGTATTACAGGGGGCAATTCACCCCTCCACTTT.

The V gene is TRBV11-1, the J gene TRBJ2-7; D gene unclear. V was trimmed by 3 bases and J by 3 bases, leaving 12 bases between them. The CDR3 extends over 14 amino acids. Germline CDR1 and CDR2: SGHAT and FQDESV (reference sequence). The CDR3 sequence: CASSFNRLYYEQYF. CDR3 coding DNA: TGTGCCAGCAGCTTTAACCGGTTGTACTACGAGCAGTACTTC.

This clone has just one count. The chain has TRBV9 and TRBJ2-3, with TRBD1 identical over 11 bases. Per germline, CDR1 SGDLS and CDR2 YYNGEE. Trimming cost V 0 bases and J 3 bases; bases outside gene matches: 6. There are 17 residues in the CDR3. DNA for the CDR3: TGTGCCAGCAGCGTAGCCCCAGGACAGGGGGCAACAGATACGCAGTATTTT. Translation gives CASSVAPGQGATDTQYF.